This T cell receptor (beta chain) was captured in a study of CD8 T cells in Susac syndrome. Reverse transcription of roughly 0.5 to 1 ug RNA used random hexamers. Multiplex PCR with immunoSEQ amplified the TCR beta CDR3 across 54 Vbeta and 13 Jbeta. TCRdb passed the immunoSEQ multiplex PCR reads through MiXCR, listing each CDR3 protein once. The sample records about 200,000 distinct CDR3 sequences, approximately 95% being singletons. Trimming took 1 base from V and 3 from J, leaving 10 bases between them. The CDR3 contains 14 residues. Germline loops: CDR1 DFQATT, CDR2 SNEGSKA (reference sequence). The TCR sequence derives from a human donor with multiple sclerosis. Specimen: CD4+ T cells from PBMCs. The chain has TRBV20-1 and TRBJ2-1; D ambiguous. This CDR3 reads CSARVAADYNEQFF. In DNA form, the CDR3 reads TGCAGTGCTAGAGTAGCTGCCGACTACAATGAGCAGTTCTTC.